The clone carrying this T cell receptor (beta chain) was detected ten times or more. What it binds is not known. These data belong to a study of T cells in Graves' hyperthyroidism and ophthalmopathy. Findings of the study overall: Blood samples included most of the expanded thyroid clonotypes exceeding 0.001. The model identified upcoming ophthalmopathy a median approximately six months ahead of onset.

J was trimmed by 0 bases and V by 4 bases; bases with no gene match: 7. CDR1 and CDR2 (germline): SNHLY, FYNNEI. CDR3 length: 17 residues. RNA transcripts provided the source from which TCR beta CDR3 regions were amplified. During a first-round RT-PCR of the TCR CDR3, the HTBI primer set was used. Using its own MiXCR run on the multiplex PCR reads, TCRdb lists one record per CDR3 protein. The table has 540,000 or so distinct CDR3 sequences, more than 15% seen once; the top ten hold roughly 7.3%. Clinical symptoms, serum thyroxine, TRAb, thyroid ultrasound and orbital computed tomography established diagnosis.

The clonotype originates from a young woman with Graves' hyperthyroidism. What was sequenced was blood. The chain employs TRBV2 and TRBJ2-2; TRBD2 matches 8 bases. The CDR3 bases are TGTGCCAGCAGTGTTAGGCTAGCGGGTCCGAACACCGGGGAGCTGTTTTTT. Protein sequence: CASSVRLAGPNTGELFF. Together with reference TRBV2 and TRBJ2-2, the CDR3 gives the full variable domain: EPEVTQTPSHQVTQMGQEVILRCVPISNHLYFYWYRQILGQKVEFLVSFYNNEISEKSEIFDDQFSVERPDGSNFTLKIRSTKLEDSAMYFCASSVRLAGPNTGELFFGEGSRLTVL.